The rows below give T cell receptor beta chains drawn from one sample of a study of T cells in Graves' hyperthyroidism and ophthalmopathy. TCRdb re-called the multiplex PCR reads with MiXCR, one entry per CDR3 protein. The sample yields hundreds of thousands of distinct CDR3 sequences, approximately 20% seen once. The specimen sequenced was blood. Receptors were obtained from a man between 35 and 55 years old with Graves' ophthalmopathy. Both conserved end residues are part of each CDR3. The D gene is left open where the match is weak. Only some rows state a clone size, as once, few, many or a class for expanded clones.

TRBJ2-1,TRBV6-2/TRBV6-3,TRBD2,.,CASSSVAGATYEQFF,TGTGCCAGCAGTTCAGTAGCGGGAGCGACATATGAGCAGTTCTTC
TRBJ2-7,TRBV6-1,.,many,CASSPDRYEQYF,TGTGCCAGCAGTCCTGACCGATACGAGCAGTACTTC
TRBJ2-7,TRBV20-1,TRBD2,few,CSAEAGGAYEQYF,TGCAGTGCCGAAGCGGGGGGTGCCTACGAGCAGTACTTC
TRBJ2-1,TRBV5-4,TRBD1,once,CASSLRDRPPNEQFF,TGTGCCAGCAGCCTCCGGGACAGACCCCCCAATGAGCAGTTCTTC
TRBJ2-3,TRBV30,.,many,CAWSLETDTQYF,TGTGCCTGGAGTCTTGAGACAGATACGCAGTATTTT
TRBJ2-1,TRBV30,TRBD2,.,CAWSDPSGSILNEQFF,TGTGCCTGGAGTGACCCTAGCGGGAGTATTTTGAATGAGCAGTTCTTC
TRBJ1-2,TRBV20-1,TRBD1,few,CSLNLLLQGADYGYTF,TGCAGTCTTAACCTACTATTACAGGGGGCGGACTATGGCTACACCTTC
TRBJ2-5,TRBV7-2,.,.,CASSRDGPSETQYF,TGTGCCAGCAGCCGGGACGGTCCCTCGGAGACCCAGTACTTC
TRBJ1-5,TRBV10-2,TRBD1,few,CASSGTGGHQPQHF,TGCGCCAGCAGTGGAACAGGGGGACATCAGCCCCAGCATTTT
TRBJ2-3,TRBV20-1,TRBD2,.,CSATAGGLNTQYF,TGCAGTGCCACAGCGGGAGGGCTAAATACGCAGTATTTT
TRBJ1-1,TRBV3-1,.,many,CASSQAEWGNTEAFF,TGTGCCAGCAGCCAAGCGGAATGGGGGAACACTGAAGCTTTCTTT
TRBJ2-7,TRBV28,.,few,CASSLLVGSYEQYF,TGTGCCAGCAGTTTATTAGTCGGTTCCTACGAGCAGTACTTC
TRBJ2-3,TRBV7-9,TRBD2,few,CASSEVAGGADTQYF,TGTGCCAGCAGCGAGGTAGCGGGAGGGGCAGATACGCAGTATTTT
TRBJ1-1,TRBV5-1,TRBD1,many,CASSSRTGGEWDTEAFF,TGCGCCAGCAGCTCGAGGACAGGGGGTGAATGGGACACTGAAGCTTTCTTT
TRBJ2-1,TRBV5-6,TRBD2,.,CASRTGGTYNEQFF,TGTGCCAGCAGGACGGGAGGAACCTACAATGAGCAGTTCTTC
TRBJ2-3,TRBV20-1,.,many,CSAGGGGTDTQYF,TGCAGTGCTGGAGGGGGGGGTACAGATACGCAGTATTTT
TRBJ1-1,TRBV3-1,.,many,CASSQLGYTEAFF,TGTGCCAGCAGCCAACTCGGGTATACTGAAGCTTTCTTT
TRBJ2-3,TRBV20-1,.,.,CSALPSGTDTQYF,TGCAGTGCCCTCCCGTCTGGCACAGATACGCAGTATTTT
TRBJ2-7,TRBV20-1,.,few,CSASKTYEQYF,TGCAGTGCTAGTAAAACCTACGAGCAGTACTTC
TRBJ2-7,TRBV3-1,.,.,CASSQAPDGSYEQYF,TGTGCCAGCAGCCAAGCGCCAGACGGATCCTACGAGCAGTACTTC
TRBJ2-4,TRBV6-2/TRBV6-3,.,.,CASSYGGLAKNIQYF,TGTGCCAGCAGTTACGGGGGATTAGCCAAAAACATTCAGTACTTC
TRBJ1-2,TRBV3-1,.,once,CASSQDVGYTF,TGTGCCAGCAGCCAAGACGTTGGCTACACCTTC
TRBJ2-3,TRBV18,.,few,CASSPTGWGASTDTQYF,TGTGCCAGCTCACCAACCGGCTGGGGGGCTTCCACAGATACGCAGTATTTT
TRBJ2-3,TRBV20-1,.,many,CSARVGGTDTQYF,TGCAGTGCTAGAGTCGGGGGCACAGATACGCAGTATTTT
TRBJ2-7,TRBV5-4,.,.,CASSRGPQSYEQYF,TGTGCCAGCAGCCGCGGGCCACAGTCCTACGAGCAGTACTTC
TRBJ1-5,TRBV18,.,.,CASSDSLNQPQHF,TGTGCCAGCTCGGACAGCCTCAATCAGCCCCAGCATTTT
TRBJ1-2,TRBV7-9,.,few,CASSLSALNYGYTF,TGTGCCAGCAGCTTATCTGCTCTAAACTATGGCTACACCTTC
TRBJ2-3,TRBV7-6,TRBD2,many,CASSLSSAGGTDTQYF,TGTGCCAGCAGCTTGTCTTCAGCGGGGGGCACAGATACGCAGTATTTT
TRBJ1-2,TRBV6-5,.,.,CAGSLTLQGFYGYTF,TGTGCCGGCAGTCTGACTCTACAGGGATTCTATGGCTACACCTTC
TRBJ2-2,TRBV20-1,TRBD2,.,CSAPNSGENTGELFF,TGCAGTGCCCCTAATAGCGGGGAGAACACCGGGGAGCTGTTTTTT
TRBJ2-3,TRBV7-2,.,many,CASSLVTGTDTQYF,TGTGCCAGCAGCTTAGTAACAGGGACAGATACGCAGTATTTT